This T cell receptor (beta chain) was sequenced in a study of control samples from healthy donors and cancer patients. Some clones are missing from TCRdb's copy, which holds only in-frame ones; the method was immunoSEQ multiplex PCR. Among roughly 100,000 clones listed, around four fifths were seen once. This clone was found once. The sequence was collected from a woman in her fifties or sixties in good health. Specimen: blood.

CDR3 sequence reads: CASSPDRVGIYGYTF. The CDR3 bases are TGTGCCAGCAGTCCCGACAGGGTAGGGATCTATGGCTACACCTTC. This sequence joins TRBV27 and TRBJ1-2; 7 nucleotides align to TRBD1. Germline CDR1 and CDR2: MNHEY and SMNVEV (reference sequence). The CDR3 runs 15 residues. J was trimmed by 4 bases and V by 5 bases; bases with no gene match: 10.